This T cell receptor beta chain was found in a study of blood T cell repertoires in COVID-19. The overall study: Both acute and convalescent COVID-19 samples were obtained from the United States, Italy and Spain. PBMCs, B-cell-depleted T cells, or T cells were the source of the cDNA or gDNA that made up the material.

The repertoire was sequenced with immunoSEQ multiplex PCR; TCRdb's copy has only in-frame clones and lacks some. The top ten clones hold about 3.7% of a sample with some 160,000 clones, around 80% of them seen once. Trimming stripped 7 bases from V and 1 base from J, with 10 bases between. This CDR3 has 13 amino acids. This clone was detected once. Two negative PCRs, clearance, or symptom resolution had been documented for recovered Cohort 3 donors. This TCR was recovered from a woman in her sixties who had recovered from COVID-19. Sequenced input: PBMCs or T cells enriched from blood (not recorded which). The chain recombines TRBV12-3 or TRBV12-4 with TRBJ1-1; D may be TRBD1 (5 bases). This CDR3 is CASNGQPNTEAFF. The DNA for the CDR3 is TGTGCCAGCAACGGACAACCGAACACTGAAGCTTTCTTT.